This passage covers 26 T cell receptor beta chains from one sample sequenced in a study of blood T cell repertoires in COVID-19. This table comes from immunoSEQ multiplex PCR, and its TCRdb copy is limited to in-frame clones, with some not included. The sample lists about 28,000 clones; over 70% were seen once. The sample comprised peripheral blood. These receptors all come from an older woman with acute or convalescent COVID-19.

V gene TRBV4-1 combines with J gene TRBJ2-3; D may be TRBD1 (6 bases). The CDR3 runs 15 residues. With 3 bases removed from V and 0 bases from J, the gap between germline ends came to 10 bases. In germline, CDR1 is MGHRA, CDR2 YSYEKL. The CDR3 loop reads CASSHRDTSTDTQYF. CDR3 in DNA: TGCGCCAGCAGCCATCGGGACACTAGCACAGATACGCAGTATTTT.

This rearrangement joins TRBV5-1 to TRBJ2-4; TRBD1 is a possible D gene (6 bases). The CDR3 is made up of 15 amino acids. Per the germline V gene, CDR1 is SGHRS and CDR2 is YFSETQ. V lost 5 bases and J 5 bases, leaving 17 bases between the germline ends. CDR3 DNA: TGCGCCAGCAGTCTTGCCGCAGGGGTGGAAAACATTCAGTACTTC. Protein product: CASSLAAGVENIQYF.

The rearrangement joins TRBV2 to TRBJ1-2, with 8 bases lining up with TRBD1. Germline V gene data show CDR1 as SNHLY and CDR2 as FYNNEI. The CDR3 has 13 residues. J was trimmed by 4 bases and V by 4 bases; bases with no gene match: 2. The CDR3 bases are TGTGCCAGCAGTGGGACAGGGCTCTATGGCTACACCTTC. It yields the protein CASSGTGLYGYTF.

The rearrangement joins TRBV5-1 to TRBJ1-2; no firm D call. V lost 0 bases to trimming and J lost 8 bases, with 11 bases between them. CDR3 length equals 13 residues. Germline loops: CDR1 SGHRS, CDR2 YFSETQ. The CDR3 sequence is CASSLVAGSGYTF. The DNA of the CDR3 is TGCGCCAGCAGCTTGGTCGCGGGGTCGGGCTACACCTTC.

The V call is TRBV6-6, the J call TRBJ1-1; D gene unclear. Looked up from germline, CDR1 is MNHNY and CDR2 is SVGAGI (reference sequence). This CDR3 region has 14 residues. Trimming took off 7 bases at V and 7 bases at J, with 19 bases between the two ends. The CDR3 coding sequence is TGTGCCAGCAATCTAGAGGGAGGGCAAGATGAAGCTTTCTTT. It yields the protein CASNLEGGQDEAFF.

The chain recombines TRBV19 with TRBJ1-4; D is possibly TRBD1 (5 bases). Germline V lookup: CDR1 LNHDA, CDR2 SQIVND (reference sequence). V shed 1 base and J shed 8 bases, with 11 bases lying between them. The CDR3 length is 14 residues. The CDR3 sequence is CASSIVAGSEKLFF. The DNA of the CDR3 is TGTGCCAGTAGTATAGTGGCAGGGTCCGAAAAACTGTTTTTT.

V gene TRBV7-2 combines with J gene TRBJ1-2; D is undetermined. The V gene's germline CDR1 is SGHTA and CDR2 FQGNSA. The length of the CDR3 is 14 residues. The V and J ends lost 4 bases and 3 bases respectively, with 12 bases between them. The CDR3 nucleotides are TGTGCCAGCAGCTACCTTACACGGGACTATGGCTACACCTTC. Translated, it gives CASSYLTRDYGYTF.

This rearrangement joins TRBV3-1 (or the pseudogene TRBV3-2) to TRBJ1-1, with D possibly matching TRBD1 (6 bases). V was cut by 4 bases and J by 1 base, with 7 bases left in between. Germline CDR1 is LGHDT and CDR2 is YNNKEL (reference sequence). The CDR3 has 13 residues. CDR3 sequence: CASSRGGNTEAFF. DNA of the CDR3: TGTGCCAGCAGCCGAGGGGGGAACACTGAAGCTTTCTTT.

The chain uses TRBV3-1 (or the pseudogene TRBV3-2) and TRBJ2-5; D gene uncertain. CDR3 length: 11 amino acids. V shed 6 bases and J shed 5 bases, with 7 bases lying between them. CDR1 is LGHDT and CDR2 is YNNKEL in the germline V gene (reference sequence). The CDR3 nucleotides read TGTGCCAGCAGTTATGTGGAGACCCAGTACTTC. Its protein is CASSYVETQYF.

This chain uses TRBV19 with TRBJ1-2; the match to TRBD1 covers 7 bases. The CDR3 has 14 amino acids. V shed 9 bases and J 4 bases; nucleotides not matched to a gene: 11. The germline gives CDR1 LNHDA, CDR2 SQIVND (reference sequence). CDR3 amino acids: CASGDRVRSYGYTF. CDR3 nucleotide sequence: TGTGCCAGCGGTGACAGGGTGCGTAGCTATGGCTACACCTTC.

The rearrangement joins TRBV5-1 to TRBJ2-3; 13 bases agree with TRBD2. V lost 3 bases to trimming and J lost 4 bases; unmatched junction nucleotides: 5. Germline CDR1 reads SGHRS; CDR2 reads YFSETQ. The CDR3 runs to 16 residues. This CDR3 is CASSSETSGGPDTQYF. The CDR3 DNA follows: TGCGCCAGCAGCTCCGAGACTAGCGGGGGGCCAGATACGCAGTATTTT.

The chain links TRBV12-3 or TRBV12-4 to TRBJ2-7, with D possibly matching TRBD1 (5 bases). The CDR3 loop spans 13 amino acids. V gave up 6 bases and J gave up 1 base, with 10 bases separating them. CDR3 bases: TGTGCCAGCAGATATCGACAGTCCTACGAGCAGTACTTC. Translated, it gives CASRYRQSYEQYF.

The chain recombines TRBV10-2 with TRBJ1-3; possible D gene TRBD1, 5 bases. With 0 bases removed from V and 2 bases from J, the gap between germline ends came to 8 bases. This CDR3 spans 15 amino acids. Germline V gives CDR1 WSHSY, CDR2 SAAADI. The chain's CDR3 is CASSESGGTGNTIYF. The CDR3 DNA reads as TGCGCCAGCAGTGAGTCGGGGGGAACTGGAAACACCATATATTTT.

V and J are TRBV28 and TRBJ1-5; tentative D call: TRBD1 (6 bases). V was clipped by 6 bases and J by 7 bases, with 22 bases between them. The CDR3 has 16 residues. The germline CDR1 and CDR2 sequences are MDHEN and SYDVKM. The CDR3 reads CASSPDWAGVNQPQHF. CDR3 nucleotide sequence: TGTGCCAGCAGCCCCGATTGGGCAGGGGTTAACCAGCCCCAGCATTTT.

The chain carries TRBV9 and TRBJ2-1; D not certain. The CDR3 totals 11 residues. Trimming removed 4 bases at V and 7 bases at J, with 6 bases between. Germline V gene lookup returns CDR1 SGDLS and CDR2 YYNGEE. CDR3 protein: CASSSRNEQFF. In DNA form, the CDR3 reads TGTGCCAGCAGCTCGAGAAATGAGCAGTTCTTC.

The count of this clone is one. The chain combines TRBV7-8 with TRBJ1-2; 10 nucleotides align to TRBD1. This CDR3 spans 15 amino acids. In germline, CDR1 is SGHVS, CDR2 FQNEAQ. With 5 bases clipped from V and 5 bases from J, the junction kept 8 bases outside the gene matches. The CDR3 loop is CASSMSTGGGYGYTF. In DNA, the CDR3 is TGTGCCAGCAGCATGTCGACAGGGGGCGGGTATGGCTACACCTTC.

This clone was seen a handful of times. The chain links TRBV4-1 to TRBJ2-5; 9 positions agree with TRBD2. CDR3 length equals 17 residues. The V gene end was trimmed by 0 bases and the J gene end by 0 bases; junction bases not matched to a gene: 5. CDR1 and CDR2 from the germline V gene are MGHRA and YSYEKL. In nucleotides, the CDR3 is TGCGCCAGCAGCCAAGATTCTAGCGGGACTCACCAAGAGACCCAGTACTTC. This sequence encodes CASSQDSSGTHQETQYF.

The genes are TRBV6-2 or TRBV6-3 and TRBJ2-7; 10 bases align to TRBD1. J gave up 3 bases and V 2 bases, and 1 base lay outside the gene matches. CDR1 and CDR2 (germline): MNHEY, SVGEGT. This CDR3 comprises 14 residues. CDR3 DNA: TGTGCCAGCAGTTACGGGACAGGGGTCTACGAGCAGTACTTC. It specifies CASSYGTGVYEQYF.

CDR3 bases: TGTGCCAGTAGTCCCCGGGACAGGGTAAACGAGCAGTACTTC. Translating it yields CASSPRDRVNEQYF. This chain connects TRBV19 to TRBJ2-7; 9 bases line up with TRBD1. Germline V CDR1 and CDR2: LNHDA, SQIVND (reference sequence). The CDR3 spans 14 residues. V lost 5 bases to trimming and J lost 5 bases; unmatched junction nucleotides: 7.

The rearrangement joins TRBV25-1 to TRBJ1-1; maybe TRBD1 (5 bases). V gave up 2 bases and J gave up 0 bases, with 16 bases separating them. Germline CDR1 reads MGHDK; CDR2 reads SYGVNS. The CDR3 contains 17 residues. The CDR3 DNA follows: TGTGCCAGCAGTGAAGGGGGGGATGTCAGTCTGAACACTGAAGCTTTCTTT. Protein product: CASSEGGDVSLNTEAFF. Full variable domain (remainder filled in from reference TRBV25-1 and TRBJ1-1): EADIYQTPRYLVIGTGKKITLECSQTMGHDKMYWYQQDPGMELHLIHYSYGVNSTEKGDLSSESTVSRIRTEHFPLTLESARPSHTSQYLCASSEGGDVSLNTEAFFGQGTRLTVV.

The CDR3 DNA follows: TGTGCCAGCTCACTGGGACAGAACACTGAAGCTTTCTTT. This translates into CASSLGQNTEAFF. The J gene is TRBJ1-1, the V gene TRBV18; TRBD1 might be the D (6 bases). The germline V and J ends were trimmed by 4 bases and 1 base, with 7 bases remaining between them. The CDR3 runs to 13 residues. CDR1 is KGHSH and CDR2 is LQKENI in the germline V gene. Filled out from reference TRBV18 and TRBJ1-1, the complete variable domain reads NAGVMQNPRHLVRRRGQEARLRCSPMKGHSHVYWYRQLPEEGLKFMVYLQKENIIDESGMPKERFSAEFPKEGPSILRIQQVVRGDSAAYFCASSLGQNTEAFFGQGTRLTVV.

This clone appeared a single time. This chain connects TRBV6-5 to TRBJ1-2, with 8 bases identical to TRBD1. Germline assignment: CDR1 MNHEY and CDR2 SVGAGI. The CDR3 consists of 13 residues. Trimming removed 8 bases from V and 4 bases from J; junction bases left unmatched: 6. The CDR3 region has the DNA TGTGCCAGCCACGGAGGGACAGGCTATGGCTACACCTTC. As protein: CASHGGTGYGYTF.

V usage is TRBV2 and J usage is TRBJ1-1; 10 nucleotides line up with TRBD1. V was clipped by 7 bases and J by 4 bases; unmatched bases: 12. Germline V CDR1 and CDR2: SNHLY, FYNNEI. This CDR3 contains 16 residues. Here the CDR3 reads CASTLWEGQGSTEAFF. For the CDR3, the DNA is TGTGCCAGCACGCTATGGGAGGGACAGGGGAGCACTGAAGCTTTCTTT.

The chain carries TRBV29-1 and TRBJ2-3; 8 bases are a match to TRBD2. The CDR3 sequence is 14 residues long. In germline, CDR1 is SQVTM, CDR2 ANQGSEA. J gave up 4 bases and V 7 bases, and 10 bases lay outside the gene matches. The DNA for the CDR3 is TGCAGCGGTACCCAACCGGGGGGGTCAGATACGCAGTATTTT. Translating gives CSGTQPGGSDTQYF.

This chain connects TRBV20-1 to TRBJ1-2; TRBD1 matches at 9 bases. With V trimmed by 3 bases and J by 4 bases, 6 bases remained unmatched. Per the germline V gene, CDR1 is DFQATT and CDR2 is SNEGSKA (reference sequence). The CDR3 has 14 residues. The DNA of the CDR3 is TGCAGTGCTAGTAGTGGACAGGGGACCTATGGCTACACCTTC. The encoded protein is CSASSGQGTYGYTF.

The chain uses TRBV11-2 and TRBJ2-1, with D perhaps TRBD2 (6 bases). The V end was cut by 2 bases, the J end by 7 bases, with 12 bases between. The germline V gene encodes CDR1 SGHAT and CDR2 FQNNGV. This CDR3 region has 14 residues. Here the CDR3 reads CASSLLGGSNEQFF. DNA of the CDR3: TGTGCCAGCAGCTTATTAGGAGGGTCGAATGAGCAGTTCTTC.